The clone carrying this TCR beta chain was found a few times. Its antigen is as yet unknown. The sample belongs to a study of T cell responses to AZD1222 COVID-19 vaccine. The study, taken as a whole, reports: Females made up more of the donors, who were largely white British, and clonal diversity may have come out too low. Epitopes outside B.1.351 and B.1.1.7 mutated regions reportedly drew nearly half of spike TCRs. Vaccination with two AZD1222 doses was followed by a rise in Spike-specific TCR breadth and depth. Spike-spanning, vaccine-associated CD4 TCRs were dominant at 160-218 and 743-854.

Produced via immunoSEQ multiplex PCR; TCRdb's table is partial and in-frame only. The sample consists of about 99,000 clones, about nine tenths of them appearing once. Germline V CDR1 and CDR2: MNHNS, SASEGT. CDR3 length equals 18 residues. The V gene end was trimmed by 2 bases and the J gene end by 1 base; junction bases not matched to a gene: 8. The sequence was obtained from an adult in good health. The chain uses TRBV6-1 and TRBJ2-4, with 10 bases aligning to TRBD2. Sequencing used peripheral blood, obtained on day 0 of AZD1222 vaccination. For the CDR3, the DNA is TGTGCCAGCAGTGAAAGGAGCGGGAGGGGTCTGGCCAAAAACATTCAGTACTTC. This translates into CASSERSGRGLAKNIQYF.